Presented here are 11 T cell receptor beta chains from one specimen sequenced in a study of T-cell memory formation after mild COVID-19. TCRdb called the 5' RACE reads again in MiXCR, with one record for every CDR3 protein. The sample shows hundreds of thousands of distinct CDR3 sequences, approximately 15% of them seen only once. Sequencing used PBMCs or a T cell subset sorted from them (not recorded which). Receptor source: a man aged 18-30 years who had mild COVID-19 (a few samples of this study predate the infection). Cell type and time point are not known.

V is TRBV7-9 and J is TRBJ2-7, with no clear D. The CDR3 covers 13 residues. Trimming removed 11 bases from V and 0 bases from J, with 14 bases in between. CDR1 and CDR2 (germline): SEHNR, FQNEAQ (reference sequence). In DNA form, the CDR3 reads TGTGCCGGAAAAGACGAGAGCTCCTACGAGCAGTACTTC. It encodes CAGKDESSYEQYF.

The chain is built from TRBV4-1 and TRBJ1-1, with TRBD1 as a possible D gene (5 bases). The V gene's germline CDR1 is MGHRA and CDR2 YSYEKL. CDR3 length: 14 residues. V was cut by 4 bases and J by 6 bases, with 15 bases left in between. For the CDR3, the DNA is TGCGCCAGCAGCCGCCCCGGAGCGGGGGCTGAAGCTTTCTTT. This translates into CASSRPGAGAEAFF.

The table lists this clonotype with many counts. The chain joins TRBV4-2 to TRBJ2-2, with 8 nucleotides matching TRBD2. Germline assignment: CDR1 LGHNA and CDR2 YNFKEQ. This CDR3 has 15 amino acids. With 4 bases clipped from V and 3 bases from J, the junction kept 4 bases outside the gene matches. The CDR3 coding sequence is TGTGCCAGCAGCCTTAACGGGGGGGACACCGGGGAGCTGTTTTTT. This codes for CASSLNGGDTGELFF.

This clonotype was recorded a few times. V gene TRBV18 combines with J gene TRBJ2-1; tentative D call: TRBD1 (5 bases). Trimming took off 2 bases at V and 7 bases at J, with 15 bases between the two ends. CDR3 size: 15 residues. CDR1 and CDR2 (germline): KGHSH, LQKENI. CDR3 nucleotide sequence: TGTGCCAGCTCACCAATCGCCAGGGCCCGTAATGAGCAGTTCTTC. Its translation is CASSPIARARNEQFF.

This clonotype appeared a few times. The CDR3 spells CASSHQPGQNTEAFF. CDR3 nucleotides: TGCGCCAGCAGCCATCAACCGGGACAGAACACTGAAGCTTTCTTT. The chain employs TRBV4-1 and TRBJ1-1; D possibly corresponds to TRBD1 (6 bases). V lost 3 bases and J lost 1, with 12 bases in between. The CDR3 is 15 amino acids. Germline V gene lookup returns CDR1 MGHRA and CDR2 YSYEKL.

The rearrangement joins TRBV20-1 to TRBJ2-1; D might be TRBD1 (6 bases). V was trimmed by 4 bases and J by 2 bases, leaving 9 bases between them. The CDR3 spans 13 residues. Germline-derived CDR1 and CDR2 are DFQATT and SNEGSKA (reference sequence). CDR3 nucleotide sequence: TGCAGTGCTAACCGGGACACCTACAATGAGCAGTTCTTC. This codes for CSANRDTYNEQFF.

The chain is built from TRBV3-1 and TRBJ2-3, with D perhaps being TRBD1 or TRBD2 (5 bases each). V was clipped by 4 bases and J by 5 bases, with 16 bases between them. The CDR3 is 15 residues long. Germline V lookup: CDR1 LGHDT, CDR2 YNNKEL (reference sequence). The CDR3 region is CASSRWDPLGDTQYF. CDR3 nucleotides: TGTGCCAGCAGCCGCTGGGACCCCCTCGGAGATACGCAGTATTTT.

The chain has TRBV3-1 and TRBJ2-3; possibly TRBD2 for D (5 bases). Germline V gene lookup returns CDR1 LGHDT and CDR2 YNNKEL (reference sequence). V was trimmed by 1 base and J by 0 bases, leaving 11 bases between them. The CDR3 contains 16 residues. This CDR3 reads CASSQGIARSTDTQYF. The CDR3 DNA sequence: TGTGCCAGCAGCCAAGGTATAGCGAGAAGCACAGATACGCAGTATTTT.

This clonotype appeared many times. CDR3 in amino acids: CASSYSRGNTIYF. Written as DNA, the CDR3 is TGTGCCAGCAGTTACTCCAGGGGAAACACCATATATTTT. The chain uses TRBV6-5 and TRBJ1-3; D is unresolved. Trimming removed 0 bases at V and 4 bases at J, with 4 bases between. CDR3 length: 13 residues. Germline assignment: CDR1 MNHEY and CDR2 SVGAGI.

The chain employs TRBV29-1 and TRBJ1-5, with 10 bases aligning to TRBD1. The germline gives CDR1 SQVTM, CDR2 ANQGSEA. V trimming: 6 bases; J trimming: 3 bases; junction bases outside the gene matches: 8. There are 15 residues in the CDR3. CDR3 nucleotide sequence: TGCAGCGTATCAGCCGGGACAGGGGCCAATCAGCCCCAGCATTTT. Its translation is CSVSAGTGANQPQHF.

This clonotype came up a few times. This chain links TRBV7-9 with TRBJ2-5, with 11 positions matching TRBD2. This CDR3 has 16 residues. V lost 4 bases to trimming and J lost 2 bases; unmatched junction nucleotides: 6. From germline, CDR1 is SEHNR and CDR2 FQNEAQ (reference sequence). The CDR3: CASSSTTSGEQETQYF. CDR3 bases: TGTGCCAGCAGCTCAACGACTAGCGGGGAACAAGAGACCCAGTACTTC.